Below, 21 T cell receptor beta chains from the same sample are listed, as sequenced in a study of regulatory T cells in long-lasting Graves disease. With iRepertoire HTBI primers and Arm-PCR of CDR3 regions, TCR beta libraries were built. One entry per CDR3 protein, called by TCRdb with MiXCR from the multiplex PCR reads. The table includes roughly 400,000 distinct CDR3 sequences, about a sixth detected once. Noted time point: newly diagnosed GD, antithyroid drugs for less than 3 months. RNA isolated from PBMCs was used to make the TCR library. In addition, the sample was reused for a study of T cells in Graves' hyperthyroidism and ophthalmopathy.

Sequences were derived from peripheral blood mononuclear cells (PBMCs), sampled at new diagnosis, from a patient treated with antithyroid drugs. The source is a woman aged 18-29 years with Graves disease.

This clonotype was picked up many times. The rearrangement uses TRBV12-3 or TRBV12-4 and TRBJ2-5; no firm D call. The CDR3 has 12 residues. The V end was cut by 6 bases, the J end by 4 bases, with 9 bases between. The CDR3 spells CASRNPGETQYF. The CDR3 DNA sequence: TGTGCCAGCAGAAACCCAGGAGAGACCCAGTACTTC.

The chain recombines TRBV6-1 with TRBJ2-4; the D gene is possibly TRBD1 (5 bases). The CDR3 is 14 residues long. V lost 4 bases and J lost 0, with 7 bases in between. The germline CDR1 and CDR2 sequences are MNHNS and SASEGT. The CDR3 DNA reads TGTGCCAGCAGTGCTGGACAAGCCAAAAACATTCAGTACTTC. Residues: CASSAGQAKNIQYF.

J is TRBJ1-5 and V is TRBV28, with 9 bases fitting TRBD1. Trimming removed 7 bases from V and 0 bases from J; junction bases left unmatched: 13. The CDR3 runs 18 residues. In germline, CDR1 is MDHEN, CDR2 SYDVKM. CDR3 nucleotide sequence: TGTGCCAGCACCCAACCAGGCCACAGGGGGCGTAGCAATCAGCCCCAGCATTTT. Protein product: CASTQPGHRGRSNQPQHF. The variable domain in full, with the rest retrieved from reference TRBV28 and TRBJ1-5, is DVKVTQSSRYLVKRTGEKVFLECVQDMDHENMFWYRQDPGLGLRLIYFSYDVKMKEKGDIPEGYSVSREKKERFSLILESASTNQTSMYLCASTQPGHRGRSNQPQHFGDGTRLSIL.

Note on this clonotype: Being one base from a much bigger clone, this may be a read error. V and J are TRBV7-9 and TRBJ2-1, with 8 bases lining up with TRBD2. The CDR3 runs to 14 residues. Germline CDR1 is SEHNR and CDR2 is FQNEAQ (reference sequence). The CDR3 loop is CVSSLGTSPNEQFF. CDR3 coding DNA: TGTGTCAGCAGCTTAGGGACTAGTCCCAATGAGCAGTTCTTC.

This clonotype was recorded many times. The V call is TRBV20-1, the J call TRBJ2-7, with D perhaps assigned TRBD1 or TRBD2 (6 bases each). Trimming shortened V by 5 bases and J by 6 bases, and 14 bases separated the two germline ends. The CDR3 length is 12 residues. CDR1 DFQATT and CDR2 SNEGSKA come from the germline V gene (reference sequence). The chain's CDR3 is CSARGTSGEQYF. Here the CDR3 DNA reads TGCAGTGCTCGCGGGACATCAGGCGAGCAGTACTTC.

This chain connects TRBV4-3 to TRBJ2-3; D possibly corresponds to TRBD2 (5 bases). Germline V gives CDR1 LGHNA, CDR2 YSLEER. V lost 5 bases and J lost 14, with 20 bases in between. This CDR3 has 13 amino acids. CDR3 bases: TGCGCCAGCAGCGTGGATAGGAGGACTTTTCCGTATTTT. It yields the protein CASSVDRRTFPYF.

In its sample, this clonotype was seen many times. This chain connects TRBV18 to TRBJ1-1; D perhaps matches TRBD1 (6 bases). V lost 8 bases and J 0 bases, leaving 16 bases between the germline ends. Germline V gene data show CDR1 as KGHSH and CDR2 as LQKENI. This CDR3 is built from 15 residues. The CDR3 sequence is CASSSGGQLNTEAFF. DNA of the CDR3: TGTGCCAGCAGTAGTGGGGGGCAGCTGAACACTGAAGCTTTCTTT.

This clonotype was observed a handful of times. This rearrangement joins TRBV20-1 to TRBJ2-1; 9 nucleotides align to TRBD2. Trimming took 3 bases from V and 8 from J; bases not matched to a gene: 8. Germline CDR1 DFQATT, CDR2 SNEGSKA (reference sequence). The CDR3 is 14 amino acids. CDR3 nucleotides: TGCAGTGCTAGGAGTGCGGGAGGGCGGGATGAGCAGTTCTTC. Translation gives CSARSAGGRDEQFF.

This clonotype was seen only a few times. The CDR3 DNA sequence: TGTGCCAGCAGTTTAGACCCAAGTCGCGGAGGCGCTTTCTTT. It yields the protein CASSLDPSRGGAFF. This rearrangement joins TRBV27 to TRBJ1-1; D not resolved. Trimming took off 2 bases at V and 11 bases at J, with 18 bases between the two ends. This CDR3 is built from 14 residues. The V gene's germline CDR1 is MNHEY and CDR2 SMNVEV (reference sequence).

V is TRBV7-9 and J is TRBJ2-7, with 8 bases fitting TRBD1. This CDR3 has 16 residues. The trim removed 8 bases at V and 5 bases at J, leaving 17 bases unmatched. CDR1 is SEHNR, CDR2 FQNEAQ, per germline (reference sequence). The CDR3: CASSPIATGGSHEQYF. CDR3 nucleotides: TGTGCCAGCTCACCTATTGCAACAGGGGGGTCCCACGAGCAGTACTTC.

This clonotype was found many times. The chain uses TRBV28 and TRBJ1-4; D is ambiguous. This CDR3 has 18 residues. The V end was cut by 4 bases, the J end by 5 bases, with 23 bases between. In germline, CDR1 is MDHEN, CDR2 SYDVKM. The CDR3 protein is CASSSPRRELPNNEKLFF. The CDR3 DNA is TGTGCCAGCAGTTCCCCCCGTAGAGAGCTACCTAACAATGAAAAACTGTTTTTT. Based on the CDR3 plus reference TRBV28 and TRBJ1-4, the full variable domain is DVKVTQSSRYLVKRTGEKVFLECVQDMDHENMFWYRQDPGLGLRLIYFSYDVKMKEKGDIPEGYSVSREKKERFSLILESASTNQTSMYLCASSSPRRELPNNEKLFFGSGTQLSVL.

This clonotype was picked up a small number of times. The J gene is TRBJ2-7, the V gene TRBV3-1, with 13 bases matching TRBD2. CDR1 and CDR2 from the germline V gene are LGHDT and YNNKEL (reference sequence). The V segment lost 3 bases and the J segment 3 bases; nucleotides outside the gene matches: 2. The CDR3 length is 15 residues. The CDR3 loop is CASSQRLAGGYEQYF. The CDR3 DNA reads TGTGCCAGCAGCCAGCGACTAGCGGGAGGCTACGAGCAGTACTTC.

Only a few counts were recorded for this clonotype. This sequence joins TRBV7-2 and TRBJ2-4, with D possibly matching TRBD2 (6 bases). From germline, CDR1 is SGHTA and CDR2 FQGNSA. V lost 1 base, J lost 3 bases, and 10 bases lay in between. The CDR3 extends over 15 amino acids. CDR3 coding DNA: TGTGCCAGCAGCTTAGATGGGGGACTCAAAAACATTCAGTACTTC. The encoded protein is CASSLDGGLKNIQYF.

The DNA for the CDR3 is TGTGCCAGCAGTGTCAAGAGTATGAACACTGAAGCTTTCTTT. As protein: CASSVKSMNTEAFF. The chain carries TRBV6-2 or TRBV6-3 and TRBJ1-1; D not certain. The germline V gene has CDR1 MNHEY and CDR2 SVGEGT. The CDR3 spans 14 residues. V was trimmed by 5 bases and J by 0 bases, leaving 10 bases between them.

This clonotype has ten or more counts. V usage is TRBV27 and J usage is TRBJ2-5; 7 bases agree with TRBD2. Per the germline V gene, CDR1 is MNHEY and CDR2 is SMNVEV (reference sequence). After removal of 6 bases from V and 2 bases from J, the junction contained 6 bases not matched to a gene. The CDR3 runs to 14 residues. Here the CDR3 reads CASRGLEHQETQYF. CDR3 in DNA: TGTGCCAGCAGAGGACTAGAACATCAAGAGACCCAGTACTTC.

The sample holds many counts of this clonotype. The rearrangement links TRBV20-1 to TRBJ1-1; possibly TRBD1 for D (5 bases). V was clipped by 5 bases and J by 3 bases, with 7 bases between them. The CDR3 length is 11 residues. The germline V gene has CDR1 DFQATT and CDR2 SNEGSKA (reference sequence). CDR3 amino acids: CSALGDTEAFF. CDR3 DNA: TGCAGTGCTCTAGGGGACACTGAAGCTTTCTTT.

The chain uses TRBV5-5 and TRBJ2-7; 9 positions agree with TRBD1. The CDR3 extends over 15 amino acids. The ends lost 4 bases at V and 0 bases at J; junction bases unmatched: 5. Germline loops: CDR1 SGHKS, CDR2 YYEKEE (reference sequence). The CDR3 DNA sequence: TGTGCCAGCAGCGCCGGGACAGGGCTCTCCTACGAGCAGTACTTC. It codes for CASSAGTGLSYEQYF.

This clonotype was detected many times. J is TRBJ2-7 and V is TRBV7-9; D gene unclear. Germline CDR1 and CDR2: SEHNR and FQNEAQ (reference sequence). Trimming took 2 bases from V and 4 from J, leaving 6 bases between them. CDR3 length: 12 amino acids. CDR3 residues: CASSLYVYEQYF. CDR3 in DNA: TGTGCCAGCAGCTTATATGTATACGAGCAGTACTTC. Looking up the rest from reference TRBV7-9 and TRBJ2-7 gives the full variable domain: DTGVSQNPRHKITKRGQNVTFRCDPISEHNRLYWYRQTLGQGPEFLTYFQNEAQLEKSRLLSDRFSAERPKGSFSTLEIQRTEQGDSAMYLCASSLYVYEQYFGPGTRLTVT.

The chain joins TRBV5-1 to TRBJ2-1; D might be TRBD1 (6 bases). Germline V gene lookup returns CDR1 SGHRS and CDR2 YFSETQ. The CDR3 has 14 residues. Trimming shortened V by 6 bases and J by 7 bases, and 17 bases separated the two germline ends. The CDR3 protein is CASMQGPDGNEQFF. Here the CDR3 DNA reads TGCGCCAGCATGCAGGGGCCCGATGGGAATGAGCAGTTCTTC.

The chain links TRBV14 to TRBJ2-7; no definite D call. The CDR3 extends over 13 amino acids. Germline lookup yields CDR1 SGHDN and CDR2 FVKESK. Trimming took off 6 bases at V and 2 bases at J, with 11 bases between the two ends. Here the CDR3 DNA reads TGTGCCAGCAGTACTACCCTCACCTACGAGCAGTACTTC. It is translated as CASSTTLTYEQYF. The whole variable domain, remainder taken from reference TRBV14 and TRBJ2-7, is EAGVTQFPSHSVIEKGQTVTLRCDPISGHDNLYWYRRVMGKEIKFLLHFVKESKQDESGMPNNRFLAERTGGTYSTLKVQPAELEDSGVYFCASSTTLTYEQYFGPGTRLTVT.

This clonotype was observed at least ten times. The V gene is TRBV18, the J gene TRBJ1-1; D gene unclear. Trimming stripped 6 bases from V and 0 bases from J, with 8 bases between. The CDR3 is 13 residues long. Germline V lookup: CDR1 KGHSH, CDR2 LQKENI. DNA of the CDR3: TGTGCCAGCTCCACTAAACTGAACACTGAAGCTTTCTTT. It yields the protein CASSTKLNTEAFF.